One sample yielded the 3 T cell receptor beta chains listed below, sequenced in a study of long-term antiretroviral therapy in people with HIV. Survey level was the resolution at which the v3.0 immunoSEQ assay ran. Clones were read by immunoSEQ multiplex PCR, and TCRdb kept only the in-frame ones, dropping some. Of tens of thousands of clones listed, 90% to 97% are singletons. This specimen was unsorted PBMCs, taken 6.5 to 6.6 years after starting antiretroviral therapy. These receptors were taken from a man aged 25-40 years with HIV.

This clone was picked up one time. The chain has TRBV6-1 and TRBJ2-5; D unresolved. CDR3 size: 14 residues. Trimming cost V 3 bases and J 3 bases, with 11 bases left between them. In germline, CDR1 is MNHNS, CDR2 SASEGT. The CDR3 coding sequence is TGTGCCAGCAGTGAGTGGGGATTCGAAGAGACCCAGTACTTC. It is translated as CASSEWGFEETQYF.

The V and J genes are TRBV7-2 and TRBJ2-2, with D perhaps TRBD1 (5 bases). The germline V and J ends were trimmed by 5 bases and 1 base, with 14 bases remaining between them. Looked up from germline, CDR1 is SGHTA and CDR2 is FQGNSA. The CDR3 extends over 16 amino acids. The DNA for the CDR3 is TGTGCCAGCAGCCCACAGGCCAGTAGGAACACCGGGGAGCTGTTTTTT. Protein: CASSPQASRNTGELFF.

This chain connects TRBV4-3 to TRBJ1-6, with D perhaps TRBD1 (5 bases). Deletions cut 0 bases from V and 7 bases from J, with 7 bases between. CDR3 length: 14 amino acids. Germline lookup yields CDR1 LGHNA and CDR2 YSLEER. The CDR3 DNA is TGCGCCAGCAGCCAAGATGGGGGGAATTCACCCCTCCACTTT. Protein sequence: CASSQDGGNSPLHF.